These T cell receptor beta chains were read from a single sample in a study of CD8+CD57+ T cells in acquired aplastic anemia. One entry per CDR3 protein, called by TCRdb with MiXCR from the reads. The sample includes 150,000 to 200,000 distinct CDR3 sequences, 64% of them seen just once. Sequencing was performed on sorted CD4+, CD8+, or CD8+CD57+ T cells (not recorded which) from PBMCs. The receptors were sampled from a human donor with severe aplastic anemia or a healthy control (not recorded which). Each CDR3 is given with its conserved first and last residue. Fields, in order: D gene, clone size, J gene, V gene, CDR3 protein. The D gene is left open where the match is weak. Only part of the rows carry a size: once, few, many, or a class if the clone is expanded.

D: NA
size: NA
J: TRBJ1-2
V: TRBV12-3/TRBV12-4
CDR3: CASSSQGRHGYTF

D: TRBD1
size: NA
J: TRBJ1-5
V: TRBV29-1
CDR3: CSVPGQGDQPQHF

D: NA
size: NA
J: TRBJ1-3
V: TRBV5-6
CDR3: CASSPPGRLCSGNTIYF

D: NA
size: NA
J: TRBJ1-1
V: TRBV12-3/TRBV12-4
CDR3: CASSLLGIEAFF

D: TRBD1
size: NA
J: TRBJ1-2
V: TRBV7-9
CDR3: CASREGQGIDNGYTF

D: NA
size: once
J: TRBJ2-5
V: TRBV15
CDR3: CATSRSAFVETQYF

D: NA
size: NA
J: TRBJ2-7
V: TRBV5-1
CDR3: CASSAAGTNAYEQYF

D: NA
size: NA
J: TRBJ1-3
V: TRBV24-1
CDR3: CATRTASGNTIYF

D: NA
size: NA
J: TRBJ2-7
V: TRBV7-9
CDR3: CASSLVVTGRTYEQYF

D: NA
size: NA
J: TRBJ1-5
V: TRBV7-9
CDR3: CASSVVGQPQHF

D: NA
size: NA
J: TRBJ1-3
V: TRBV2
CDR3: CASSEGRRSGNTIYF

D: NA
size: NA
J: TRBJ2-3
V: TRBV5-1
CDR3: CASGPRVGTDTQYF

D: TRBD2
size: NA
J: TRBJ2-2
V: TRBV7-3
CDR3: CASSRTSGAGGTGELFF

D: NA
size: few
J: TRBJ1-3
V: TRBV27
CDR3: CASKEVYNSGNTIYF

D: NA
size: NA
J: TRBJ2-1
V: TRBV10-3
CDR3: CAISESGRGSSYNEQFF

D: TRBD2
size: once
J: TRBJ2-1
V: TRBV5-4
CDR3: CASSQDTASGSYNEQFF

D: NA
size: many
J: TRBJ1-1
V: TRBV7-8
CDR3: CASSLETGNTEAFF

D: NA
size: NA
J: TRBJ1-1
V: TRBV20-1
CDR3: CSARGQMNTEAFF

D: TRBD1
size: NA
J: TRBJ2-7
V: TRBV20-1
CDR3: CSAIVGTVSPQYF

D: TRBD2
size: NA
J: TRBJ2-7
V: TRBV3-1
CDR3: CASSTRGGPYEQYF

D: NA
size: NA
J: TRBJ1-2
V: TRBV7-2
CDR3: CASSLGMTGQYGYTF

D: NA
size: few
J: TRBJ2-5
V: TRBV20-1
CDR3: CSARDWETQYF

D: TRBD2
size: NA
J: TRBJ2-7
V: TRBV20-1
CDR3: CSARGYRLPRGEQYF

D: NA
size: NA
J: TRBJ1-3
V: TRBV19
CDR3: CASGTTGRPGNTIYF

D: NA
size: NA
J: TRBJ1-1
V: TRBV24-1
CDR3: CATRLTDTTEAFF

D: NA
size: NA
J: TRBJ2-7
V: TRBV20-1
CDR3: CSASNRDSPEQYF

D: TRBD1
size: NA
J: TRBJ1-6
V: TRBV2
CDR3: CASPGQPNSPLHF

D: NA
size: many
J: TRBJ2-7
V: TRBV3-1
CDR3: CASSQEGPYEQYF

D: NA
size: NA
J: TRBJ2-3
V: TRBV27
CDR3: CASRTDRGLTDTQYF

D: NA
size: many
J: TRBJ2-3
V: TRBV7-9
CDR3: CASSPNLDADTQYF

D: TRBD2
size: once
J: TRBJ2-7
V: TRBV20-1
CDR3: CSARDLAGDYEQYF

D: NA
size: NA
J: TRBJ2-7
V: TRBV29-1
CDR3: CSVVGRLSYEQYF

D: NA
size: NA
J: TRBJ2-7
V: TRBV19
CDR3: CASSKVRSYEQYF

D: TRBD1
size: many
J: TRBJ1-5
V: TRBV12-5
CDR3: CASGLDRGGQPQHF

D: NA
size: NA
J: TRBJ2-3
V: TRBV7-9
CDR3: CASSLGQGSQYF

D: TRBD1
size: many
J: TRBJ2-7
V: TRBV7-2
CDR3: CASSFTGGINEQYF

D: TRBD2
size: NA
J: TRBJ2-2
V: TRBV20-1
CDR3: CSARGREGGELFF

D: NA
size: NA
J: TRBJ1-2
V: TRBV5-1
CDR3: CASSLASNYGYTF

D: TRBD1
size: NA
J: TRBJ2-7
V: TRBV14
CDR3: CASSPRTGGTYEQYF

D: TRBD1
size: NA
J: TRBJ1-3
V: TRBV20-1
CDR3: CSARDWDRGVLSGNTIYF

D: NA
size: few
J: TRBJ2-5
V: TRBV25-1
CDR3: CASSLLGGAGETQYF

D: TRBD1
size: once
J: TRBJ1-1
V: TRBV29-1
CDR3: CSVIHRDRGTEAFF

D: TRBD2
size: NA
J: TRBJ2-3
V: TRBV5-1
CDR3: CASSLLAGGQSTDTQYF

D: NA
size: many
J: TRBJ2-3
V: TRBV2
CDR3: CASSGGLITDTQYF

D: NA
size: NA
J: TRBJ2-5
V: TRBV7-9
CDR3: CASSLVRGTQYF

D: NA
size: NA
J: TRBJ2-7
V: TRBV20-1
CDR3: CSAREPYFHEQYF

D: TRBD2
size: NA
J: TRBJ2-3
V: TRBV5-1
CDR3: CASSLRLAGTDTQYF

D: TRBD1
size: few
J: TRBJ2-1
V: TRBV20-1
CDR3: CSAGGQGLYNEQFF

D: TRBD1
size: NA
J: TRBJ1-1
V: TRBV12-5
CDR3: CASGLPSQGATNTEAFF

D: NA
size: NA
J: TRBJ1-6
V: TRBV19
CDR3: CASSIGTEISSPLHF

D: NA
size: few
J: TRBJ1-4
V: TRBV12-3/TRBV12-4
CDR3: CASRSTNEKLFF